What follows describes a single TCR beta chain. In its sample, this clone was seen once. Its antigen remains undetermined. The sample holds no much larger clone one base away, and base qualities are not on file. The data derive from a study of graft-versus-host responses after intestinal transplantation (dated by TCRdb to 2020 to 2023). For the study in its entirety: Recipients received multivisceral, liver-intestinal, or isolated intestinal transplants. Every recipient was given anti-thymocyte globulin induction, followed by around three years of maintenance tacrolimus and steroids. After intestinal transplantation, graft-versus-host and host-versus-graft alloreactive T cell clones in the graft, circulation and bone marrow were tracked using bulk TCR-beta CDR3 sequencing. To identify alloreactive clones, pre-transplant mixed lymphocyte reaction products were sequenced and compared with unstimulated pre-transplant donor and recipient T cells. Of the 20 to 25 intestinal transplant recipients enrolled in the cohort, one of whom was a retransplant, 3 patients without pretransplant specimens were excluded. Donor T cell macrochimerism was defined as a peak of at least 4% donor T cells among recipient peripheral blood mononuclear cells. Rather than going through the commercial service, samples from three later patients were sequenced in-house on an Illumina MiSeq and processed with MiXCR. The paper's findings and limits, for the study overall: The relatively low number and heterogeneity of intestinal transplant patients limited the conclusions. Early after transplant, declines in HvG clones were associated with peak levels of circulating GvH clones. In patients with donor T cell macrochimerism, the allografts had high GvH to HvG T cell clonal ratios. GvH clones turned up in recipient bone marrow, with some appearing earlier in ileal mucosa or blood, a pattern consistent with an intestinal mucosal origin.

Reading the label with the study, this specimen's time point is: cells obtained before transplantation from donor or recipient. CD3+CD4+ and CD3+CD8+ populations were FACS-sorted from unstimulated pre-transplant donor and recipient cells taken from spleen or lymph nodes. The library was made by the immunoSEQ multiplex PCR assay. For most patients, genomic DNA was isolated using the Qiagen DNeasy Blood and Tissue Kit and was shipped frozen to Adaptive Biotechnologies for TCR sequencing. Adaptive Biotechnologies carried out high-throughput TCR-beta CDR3 sequencing of genomic DNA for most patients. The authors' analysis ran thus. Adaptive's ImmunoSEQ software supplied the TCR sequencing data for 18 patients, while MiXCR and VDJtools were used to process three other patients. CD4 versus CD8 sorting errors were corrected by removing sequences found in both subsets at a frequency ratio below 5:1. CDR3 nucleotide sequences shared by donor and recipient were removed because the origin of these sequences could not be assigned. At least 2-fold expansion over unstimulated cells and a minimum CFSE-low frequency of 0.002% (template counts) or 0.001% (read counts) were required for clones to be classified as alloreactive. Clones detected in sequenced pre-transplant spleen, lymph node, or MLR CFSE-low populations of the donor or recipient were defined as mappable. Cumulative frequency of alloreactive clones was calculated as a percentage of all sequences weighted by copy number. Not all clones reach the TCRdb copy of this immuneACCESS table, which keeps in-frame sequences only. Checked studies attribute under half of the gap to unresolved V genes and leave the rest unexplained. D and trimming were read from the DNA, whereas the V and J calls and clone size are those reported in that table. The sample yields 65,000 to 90,000 clones; about 89% were counted once. The ten largest clones represent just under 2.5% of the sample.

Reading from cysteine to phenylalanine, the CDR3 counts 12 amino acids. Only the CDR3 region is kept as DNA, spanning 36 bases read in frame from base 1. The CDR1 and CDR2 encoded by the germline V gene are SQVTM and ANQGSEA. V is shortened by 1 base, J by 7 bases, and the region joining them spans 11 bases. Sample: unstimulated CD8+ T cells sorted from spleen or lymph node cells, taken before intestinal transplant. The receptor comes from a human donor who received an intestinal transplant. The receptor chain draws on TRBV29-1 and TRBJ2-7, and possibly TRBD1, on 5 matching bases. The DNA sequence follows: TGCAGCGTTGAAGGGCAGGGTATGGAGCAGTACTTC. This encodes CSVEGQGMEQYF.